Shown below are 8 T cell receptor beta chains from a single sample sequenced in a study of cytomegalovirus exposure and HLA in healthy donors (dated by TCRdb to 2015 to 2018). The library came from the immunoSEQ multiplex PCR assay. A mixture of 60 forward primers for TCR Vbeta segments and 13 reverse primers for TCR Jbeta segments was used in the multiplex PCR. What TCRdb holds here is the immuneACCESS table cut down to in-frame rearrangements. Part of the clones is not present; checked against another copy, under half of the missing clones reflect an unresolved V gene, and the others are unexplained. The sample table shows 160,000 or so clones, and about 80% are seen once. The top ten clonotypes cover about 6.4% of the sample. The specimen was PBMCs. The receptor set was obtained from a man in his forties in good health and CMV-seropositive.

This clone has just one count. The V and J genes are TRBV5-6 and TRBJ2-2; 12 bases agree with TRBD1. V dropped 4 bases and J dropped 7; count of bases not matched to a gene: 8. The germline V gene encodes CDR1 SGHDT and CDR2 YYEEEE. The CDR3 spans 16 residues. As DNA, the CDR3 is TGTGCCAGCAGCCTTCCGGGACAGGGGGCAATCGGGGAGCTGTTTTTT. It codes for CASSLPGQGAIGELFF. The entire variable domain, with the rest obtained from reference TRBV5-6 and TRBJ2-2, is as follows: DAGVTQSPTHLIKTRGQQVTLRCSPKSGHDTVSWYQQALGQGPQFIFQYYEEEERQRGNFPDRFSGHQFPNYSSELNVNALLLGDSALYLCASSLPGQGAIGELFFGEGSRLTVL.

J is TRBJ1-1 and V is TRBV11-3; TRBD1 might be the D (5 bases). The germline gives CDR1 SGHNT, CDR2 YENEEA. Trimming stripped 0 bases from V and 5 bases from J, with 10 bases between. The CDR3 extends over 14 amino acids. This CDR3 is CASSLEGLLTEAFF. CDR3 bases: TGTGCCAGCAGCTTAGAGGGGCTCTTGACTGAAGCTTTCTTT. The variable domain in full, completed from reference TRBV11-3 and TRBJ1-1, reads EAGVVQSPRYKIIEKKQPVAFWCNPISGHNTLYWYLQNLGQGPELLIRYENEEAVDDSQLPKDRFSAERLKGVDSTLKIQPAELGDSAVYLCASSLEGLLTEAFFGQGTRLTVV.

This sequence joins TRBV19 and TRBJ2-7; no clear D gene. Germline CDR1 and CDR2: LNHDA and SQIVND (reference sequence). Trimming took 1 base from V and 2 from J, leaving 6 bases between them. CDR3 length equals 13 residues. CDR3 nucleotides: TGTGCCAGTAGTATAGCTGACACCTACGAGCAGTACTTC. It is translated as CASSIADTYEQYF.

This clone is a singleton in its sample. The chain recombines TRBV6-1 with TRBJ1-2, with a possible D match to TRBD1 (5 bases). The CDR3 runs 14 residues. The germline V gene has CDR1 MNHNS and CDR2 SASEGT. Trimming took 6 bases from V and 1 from J, leaving 12 bases between them. As DNA, the CDR3 is TGTGCCAGCAGCCAAATGGACATTAACTATGGCTACACCTTC. It yields the protein CASSQMDINYGYTF.

This clone has more than one count but fewer than ten. V usage is TRBV7-9 and J usage is TRBJ1-5; 7 bases align to TRBD1. The CDR3 sequence is 14 residues long. V trimming: 1 base; J trimming: 10 bases; junction bases outside the gene matches: 7. Germline-derived CDR1 and CDR2 are SEHNR and FQNEAQ (reference sequence). Here the CDR3 reads CASSLGQGHYPQHF. CDR3 DNA: TGTGCCAGCAGCTTAGGACAGGGCCATTACCCCCAGCATTTT.

The CDR3 DNA is TGTGCCAGTAGTATGGCGGGACAGTATAATTCACCCCTCCACTTT. Its protein product is CASSMAGQYNSPLHF. The chain links TRBV19 to TRBJ1-6; 7 bases map to TRBD1. The V gene's germline CDR1 is LNHDA and CDR2 SQIVND (reference sequence). The length of the CDR3 is 15 residues. V was clipped by 3 bases and J by 4 bases; unmatched bases: 3. Full variable domain (rest looked up from reference TRBV19 and TRBJ1-6): DGGITQSPKYLFRKEGQNVTLSCEQNLNHDAMYWYRQDPGQGLRLIYYSQIVNDFQKGDIAEGYSVSREKKESFPLTVTSAQKNPTAFYLCASSMAGQYNSPLHFGNGTRLTVT.

The genes are TRBV6-5 and TRBJ2-7, with D tentatively TRBD1 (5 bases). Trimming pared 6 bases from V and 2 bases from J, leaving 14 bases between. CDR1 and CDR2 (germline): MNHEY, SVGAGI. This CDR3 spans 14 amino acids. The CDR3 reads CASRRLTVAYEQYF. CDR3 nucleotide sequence: TGTGCCAGCAGGAGGTTGACAGTAGCCTACGAGCAGTACTTC.

The chain joins TRBV14 to TRBJ2-7, with D possibly being TRBD1 (6 bases). This CDR3 spans 12 amino acids. The germline gives CDR1 SGHDN, CDR2 FVKESK. V shed 4 bases and J shed 4 bases, with 8 bases lying between them. The DNA of the CDR3 is TGTGCCAGCAGCCCGACAGGTTACGAGCAGTACTTC. Translated: CASSPTGYEQYF.